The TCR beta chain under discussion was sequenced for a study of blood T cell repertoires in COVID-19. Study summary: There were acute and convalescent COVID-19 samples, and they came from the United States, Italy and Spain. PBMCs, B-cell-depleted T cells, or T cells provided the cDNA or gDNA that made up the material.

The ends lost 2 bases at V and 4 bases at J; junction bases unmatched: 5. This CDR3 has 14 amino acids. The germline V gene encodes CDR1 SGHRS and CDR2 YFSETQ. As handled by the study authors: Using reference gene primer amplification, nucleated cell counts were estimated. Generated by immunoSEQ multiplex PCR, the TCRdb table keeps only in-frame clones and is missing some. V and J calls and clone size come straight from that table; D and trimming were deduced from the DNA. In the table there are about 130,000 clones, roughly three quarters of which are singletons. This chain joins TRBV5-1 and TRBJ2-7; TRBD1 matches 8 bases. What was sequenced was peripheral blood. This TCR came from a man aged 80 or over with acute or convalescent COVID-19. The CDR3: CASSFGTGGYEQYF. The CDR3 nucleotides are TGCGCCAGCAGCTTTGGGACAGGTGGATACGAGCAGTACTTC.